This T cell receptor beta chain was sequenced for a study of early T cells in non-severe SARS-CoV-2 infection (dated by TCRdb to the early 2020s). Background on the whole study: Bulk RNA from unsorted whole blood was used for TCR sequencing, so alpha and beta chains could not be paired. Summary of the overall study and its limitations: VDJdb matching was skewed toward anti-spike CD8 responses and likely underestimated virus-specific expansions, missing private and CD4 specificities.

Counted from cysteine to phenylalanine, this CDR3 has 13 amino acids. The only DNA kept is the CDR3, 39 bases in frame from the first base. V trim: 2 bases; J trim: 7 bases; unmatched bases: 7. CDR1 and CDR2 (GTSNPN, SVGIG) derive from the germline V gene (reference sequence). Set within a cohort of healthcare workers in London, UK, this nested case-control study involved weekly PCR testing of nasopharyngeal swabs along with blood sampling. Between 23 and 31 March 2020, the week of the UK lockdown, healthcare workers were enrolled and then followed up weekly for as long as 16 weeks. This clonotype was detected a few times. What antigen it recognizes has not been identified. Base quality data are lacking; no much larger clone is found one base away. Receptors were amplified or captured by 5' RACE. TCRdb names NextSeq 500 as the instrument used. To correct for sequencing error and PCR bias, the TCR library protocol tagged individual cDNA molecules with unique molecular identifiers. TCR alpha and beta chains were both sequenced, and the abundances of alpha and beta sequences in each sample were closely correlated with each other. The source study handled its data this way. Decombinator V4 was used to perform V gene, J gene and CDR3 annotation of TCR sequences. Expanded TCRs were defined as changing significantly between any two time points under a Poisson model with p below 0.0001. TCR abundances were normalised to the total number of TCRs sequenced per sample and expressed as counts per million. TRAV1-2 paired with TRAJ12, TRAJ20 or TRAJ33 defined MAIT TCRs, while TRAV10 paired with TRAJ18 defined iNKT TCRs. VDJdb, accessed on 1 November 2021, was searched for TCRs annotated for CMV, EBV and SARS-CoV-2, and TCRs annotated for more than one antigen were excluded. TCRdb reanalyzed the raw reads on its own, using fastp at Q25 for trimming and MiXCR for clone calling, and kept in-frame beta chains. All rows with the same CDR3 protein become a single entry with the most common DNA and genes. The V and J calls come from TCRdb's annotation, not from the publication. Present in this sample are some 52,000 distinct CDR3 sequences, around 8% of which were seen just once. The top ten clonotypes cover 8.5% to 10% of the sample.

This receptor was identified in an adult who was a healthcare worker with PCR-confirmed SARS-CoV-2 infection or an uninfected control (not recorded which). This chain is built from TRBV30 and TRBJ1-2; TRBD1 matches 7 bases in the middle. The sample was whole blood. CDR3 loop: CAWSPETGSGYTF. The DNA sequence is TGTGCCTGGAGTCCTGAGACAGGGTCTGGCTACACCTTC.